The rows below give T cell receptor beta chains drawn from one sample of a study of blood T cell repertoires in COVID-19. Clones were sequenced by immunoSEQ multiplex PCR, and TCRdb holds only the in-frame ones, with some missing. The table shows 200,000 to 250,000 clones, with 75% to 90% occurring only once. Input material: peripheral blood. The receptors shown here come from a woman under 40 who had recovered from COVID-19. Both conserved end residues are part of each CDR3. Fields, in order: V gene, CDR3 protein.

TRBV23-1 CASSRKGPNYGYTF
TRBV11-1 CASREQGRIEQFF
TRBV14 CASSQEVTGEAGETQYF
TRBV19 CASSIGAVVQGPNTEAFF
TRBV9 CASSPEGANYGYTF
TRBV5-1 CASSLGGTGVHQPQHF
TRBV7-9 CASSPPFRVAGSTDTQYF
TRBV5-1 CATRLELSDSPLHF
TRBV21-1 CASSKATCFTSSYNEQFF
TRBV20-1 CSASNIAGETEAFF
TRBV3-1/TRBV3-2 CASSPPQGLSYEQYF
TRBV18 CASSPDRVYGYTF
TRBV29-1 CSVVGQGAGEQYF
TRBV27 CASWEGQQNTEAFF
TRBV7-2 CASSYEQIQPQHF
TRBV5-6 CASSGGRQAFF
TRBV11-2 CASSLNSLSGNTIYF
TRBV7-9 CASSLVFGLQVYGYTF
TRBV13 CASSYRQGPKAKNIQYF
TRBV9 CASSLKDRAQNTEAFF
TRBV6-1 CASSKAGGKGNEQFF
TRBV2 CASSEGPLAAFF
TRBV11-2 CASSPTGGGTDTQYF
TRBV10-3 CAISEGGLAYNEQFF
TRBV29-1 CSVETPTGTPEQFF
TRBV27 CASSLVPYRDSHEQYF
TRBV7-2 CASSFGGGLGETQYF
TRBV5-1 CASSLVGGSVDGYTF
TRBV5-4 CASSSRQGARKTEAFF
TRBV5-1 CASSLVRGGSYEQYF
TRBV4-3 CASSQDLAGGPGETQYF
TRBV2 CASQAGTQETQYF
TRBV11-3 CASSFGGGMNEQFF
TRBV11-2 CASSSTGTPGYEQYF
TRBV2 CASSSLDRDTEAFF
TRBV11-2 CASSLGGHLRTIEQFF
TRBV29-1 CSAEDRGDNYGYTF
TRBV9 CASSVAGSGPDTQYF
TRBV5-6 CASSFLGTGVPYEQYF
TRBV5-1 CASLQSGLNTDTQYF
TRBV5-1 CASSSQGQSNTEAFF
TRBV4-1 CASSHAPGLADNEQFF
TRBV6-5 CASSLWRGNTEAFF
TRBV6-5 CASWTGGAGNTIYF
TRBV11-3 CASSPGGWGGTDTQYF
TRBV27 CASSLGPVNYEQYF